The T cell receptor beta chain described here comes from a study of human T cells and chemical hapten exposure. Whole-study context: The upper back received 0.01% DPC by patch testing, with results read at 6 days.

TCRdb processed the RACE reads anew with MiXCR; each CDR3 protein has one entry. The sample includes a few hundred thousand distinct CDR3 sequences, roughly 5% seen only once; the top ten take under 3%. Indicated time point: patch test 1, 2 weeks after DPC sensitization. Treatment defined: therapeutic diphenylcyclopropenone sensitization with weekly scalp DPC. This clonotype was seen ten or more times. The CDR3 has 17 residues. V shed 5 bases, J shed 0 bases, and the junction held 7 bases outside the gene matches. This sequence originates from a woman in her 50s with alopecia areata. Some clones in this sample may be carry-over from other donors' samples. The rearrangement links TRBV12-3 or TRBV12-4 to TRBJ1-4; 9 bases align to TRBD1. The specimen comprised whole blood, sampled in connection with sensitization to the hapten diphenylcyclopropenone (DPC). CDR3 DNA sequence: TGTGCCAGCAGTGTCGACAGGGGGTTTGCAACTAATGAAAAACTGTTTTTT. It specifies CASSVDRGFATNEKLFF.